This TCR beta chain was found in a study of OX40 agonist ivuxolimab in advanced cancers. About the study: Those treated in dose escalation had hepatocellular carcinoma, melanoma, renal cell cancer or head and neck cancer. A male proportion of 82.7% was recorded, with mean age around 62 years and range about 23 to 90.

TCRdb's table, derived via immunoSEQ multiplex PCR, lists solely in-frame clones and lacks some. The table lists 65,000 to 95,000 clones, about 85% of them singletons. This CDR3 region has 15 residues. Germline loops: CDR1 KGHSH, CDR2 LQKENI. Trimming removed 3 bases at V and 5 bases at J, with 11 bases between. This clone was observed a single time. The receptor was derived from an adult with an advanced solid tumor such as melanoma, head and neck, liver or kidney cancer. The rearrangement links TRBV18 to TRBJ1-6; D is ambiguous. This specimen consisted of CD4+ or CD8+ T cells sorted from blood, obtained in a trial of the OX40 agonist ivuxolimab. The CDR3: CASSPGPGDNSPLHF. The CDR3 region has the DNA TGTGCCAGCTCACCGGGTCCTGGGGATAATTCACCCCTCCACTTT.